This T cell receptor beta chain was documented in a study of control samples from healthy donors and cancer patients. Data came from immunoSEQ multiplex PCR; TCRdb stores just in-frame clones and leaves some out. The data contain around 120,000 clones, roughly 91% of them singletons. CDR3 length equals 13 residues. Germline loops: CDR1 KGHSH, CDR2 LQKENI. Trimming removed 4 bases at V and 4 bases at J, with 7 bases between. What was sequenced was PBMCs. The chain uses TRBV18 and TRBJ2-2; D is unresolved. This sequence originates from a man aged 45-65 years with head and neck cancer. The DNA of the CDR3 is TGTGCCAGCTCACAGGCGCCCACCGGGGAGCTGTTTTTT. Its protein is CASSQAPTGELFF.